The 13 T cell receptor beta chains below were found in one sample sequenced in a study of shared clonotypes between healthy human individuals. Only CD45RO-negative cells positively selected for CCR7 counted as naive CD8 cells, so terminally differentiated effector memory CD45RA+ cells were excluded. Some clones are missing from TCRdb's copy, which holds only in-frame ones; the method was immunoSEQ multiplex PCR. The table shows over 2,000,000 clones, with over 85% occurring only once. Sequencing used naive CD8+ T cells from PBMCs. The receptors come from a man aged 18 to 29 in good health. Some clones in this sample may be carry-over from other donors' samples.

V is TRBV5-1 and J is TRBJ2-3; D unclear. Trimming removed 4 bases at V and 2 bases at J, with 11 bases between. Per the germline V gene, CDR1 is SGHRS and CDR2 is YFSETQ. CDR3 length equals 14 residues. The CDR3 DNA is TGCGCCAGCAGCCCCCGGTTCTCCACAGATACGCAGTATTTT. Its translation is CASSPRFSTDTQYF.

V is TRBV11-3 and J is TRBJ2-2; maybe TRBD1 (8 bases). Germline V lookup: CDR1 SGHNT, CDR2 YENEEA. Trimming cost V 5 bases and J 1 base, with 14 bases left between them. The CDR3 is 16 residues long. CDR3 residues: CASSIQGEGNTGELFF. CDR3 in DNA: TGTGCCAGCAGCATACAGGGGGAGGGGAACACCGGGGAGCTGTTTTTT.

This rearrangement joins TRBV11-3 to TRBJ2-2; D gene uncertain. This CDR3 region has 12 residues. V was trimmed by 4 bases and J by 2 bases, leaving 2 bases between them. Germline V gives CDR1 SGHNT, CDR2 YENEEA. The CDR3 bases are TGTGCCAGCAGCTCCAACACCGGGGAGCTGTTTTTT. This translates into CASSSNTGELFF.

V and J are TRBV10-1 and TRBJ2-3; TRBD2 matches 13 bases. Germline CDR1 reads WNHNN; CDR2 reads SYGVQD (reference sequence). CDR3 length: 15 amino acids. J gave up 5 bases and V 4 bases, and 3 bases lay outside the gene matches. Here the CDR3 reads CASSAGLAGKDTQYF. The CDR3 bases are TGCGCCAGCAGTGCGGGACTAGCGGGAAAAGATACGCAGTATTTT.

Written as DNA, the CDR3 is TGTGCCAGCTCAGAAGACAGGCCCTATGACAATGAGCAGTTCTTC. It encodes CASSEDRPYDNEQFF. This chain connects TRBV18 to TRBJ2-1; TRBD1 is a possible D gene (6 bases). The CDR3 runs to 15 residues. Germline CDR1 and CDR2: KGHSH and LQKENI. The V end was cut by 5 bases, the J end by 5 bases, with 16 bases between.

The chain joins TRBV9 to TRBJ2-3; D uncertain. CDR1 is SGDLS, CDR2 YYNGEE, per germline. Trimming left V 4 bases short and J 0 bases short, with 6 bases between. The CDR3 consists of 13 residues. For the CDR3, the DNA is TGTGCCAGCAGCCCAGTTAGCACAGATACGCAGTATTTT. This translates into CASSPVSTDTQYF.

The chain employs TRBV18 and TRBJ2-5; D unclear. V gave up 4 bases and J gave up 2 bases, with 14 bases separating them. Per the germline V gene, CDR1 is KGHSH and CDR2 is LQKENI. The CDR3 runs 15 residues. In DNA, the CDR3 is TGTGCCAGCTCACGCGATGGGCCGAGACAAGAGACCCAGTACTTC. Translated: CASSRDGPRQETQYF.

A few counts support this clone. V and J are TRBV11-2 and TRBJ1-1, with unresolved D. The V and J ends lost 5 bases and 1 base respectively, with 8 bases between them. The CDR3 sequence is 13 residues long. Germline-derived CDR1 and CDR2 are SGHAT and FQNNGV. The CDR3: CASSPRENTEAFF. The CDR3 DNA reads TGTGCCAGCAGCCCCCGGGAGAACACTGAAGCTTTCTTT.

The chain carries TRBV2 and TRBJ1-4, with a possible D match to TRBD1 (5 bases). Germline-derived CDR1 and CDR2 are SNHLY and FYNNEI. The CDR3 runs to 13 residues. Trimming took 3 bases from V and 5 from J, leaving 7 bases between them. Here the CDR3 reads CASSDWGNEKLFF. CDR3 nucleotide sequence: TGTGCCAGCAGTGATTGGGGGAATGAAAAACTGTTTTTT.

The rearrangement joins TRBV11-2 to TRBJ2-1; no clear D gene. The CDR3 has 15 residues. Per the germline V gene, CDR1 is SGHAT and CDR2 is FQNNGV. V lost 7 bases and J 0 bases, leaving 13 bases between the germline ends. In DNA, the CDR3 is TGTGCCAGCACCTCGATGGTTAGCTCCTACAATGAGCAGTTCTTC. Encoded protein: CASTSMVSSYNEQFF.

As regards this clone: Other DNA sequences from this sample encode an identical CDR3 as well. The CDR3 reads CASSSDRSSYEQYF. The DNA for the CDR3 is TGCGCCAGCAGCTCGGACCGAAGCTCCTACGAGCAGTACTTC. This chain joins TRBV5-1 and TRBJ2-7, with D unresolved. Deletions cut 3 bases from V and 0 bases from J, with 10 bases between. Looked up from germline, CDR1 is SGHRS and CDR2 is YFSETQ. This CDR3 region has 14 residues.

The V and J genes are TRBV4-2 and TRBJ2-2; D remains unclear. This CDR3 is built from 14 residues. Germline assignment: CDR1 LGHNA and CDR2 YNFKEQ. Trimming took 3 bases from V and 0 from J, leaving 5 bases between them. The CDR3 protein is CASSHTANTGELFF. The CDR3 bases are TGTGCCAGCAGCCACACCGCGAACACCGGGGAGCTGTTTTTT.

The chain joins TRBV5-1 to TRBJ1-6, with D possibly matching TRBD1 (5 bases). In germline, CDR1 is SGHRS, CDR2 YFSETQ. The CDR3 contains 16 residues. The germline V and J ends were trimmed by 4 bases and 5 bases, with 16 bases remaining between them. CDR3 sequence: CASSVRDGSNNSPLHF. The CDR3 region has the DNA TGCGCCAGCAGCGTCCGGGACGGATCTAATAATTCACCCCTCCACTTT.